This entry lists 22 T cell receptor beta chains sequenced from one sample in a study of blood T cell repertoires in COVID-19. The method was immunoSEQ multiplex PCR; TCRdb's version includes in-frame clones alone and lacks a portion of them. There are 250,000 to 300,000 clones in the sample; around four fifths occur only once, and 5.7% lies in the top ten. What was sequenced was peripheral blood. The receptors stem from a man aged 80 or over with acute or convalescent COVID-19.

This chain uses TRBV7-6 with TRBJ2-1, with 9 bases that match TRBD2. Per the germline V gene, CDR1 is SGHVS and CDR2 is FNYEAQ. The CDR3 has 16 amino acids. V gave up 4 bases and J gave up 6 bases; unmatched junction bases: 10. The CDR3 nucleotides read TGTGCCAGCAGCTCCCTCTCAGCGGGGGGTATCAATGAGCAGTTCTTC. Protein sequence: CASSSLSAGGINEQFF.

This clone occurred a few times. The V and J genes are TRBV15 and TRBJ1-1, with 7 bases identical to TRBD1. CDR3 size: 18 residues. Germline CDR1 reads LNHNV; CDR2 reads YYDKDF (reference sequence). V shed 3 bases and J 5 bases; nucleotides not matched to a gene: 18. Here the CDR3 DNA reads TGTGCCACCAGCAGGGAAATTGTCCGACAGGGCGGGAGGACTGAAGCTTTCTTT. This translates into CATSREIVRQGGRTEAFF.

The chain combines TRBV5-1 with TRBJ2-4; 7 nucleotides line up with TRBD2. Germline V CDR1 and CDR2: SGHRS, YFSETQ. V trimming: 4 bases; J trimming: 3 bases; junction bases outside the gene matches: 7. This CDR3 contains 15 residues. The CDR3 reads CASSPFRGGKNIQYF. The CDR3, as DNA: TGCGCCAGCAGCCCATTCCGCGGGGGCAAAAACATTCAGTACTTC.

This chain joins TRBV7-2 and TRBJ2-5; a weak D match, TRBD1 (6 bases). Germline CDR1 reads SGHTA; CDR2 reads FQGNSA. This CDR3 contains 13 residues. V lost 6 bases and J 6 bases, leaving 14 bases between the germline ends. The CDR3 DNA is TGTGCCAGCAGGGCACCGGGACATAAGACCCAGTACTTC. The encoded protein is CASRAPGHKTQYF.

V usage is TRBV3-1 (or the pseudogene TRBV3-2) and J usage is TRBJ2-1; D is possibly TRBD2 (5 bases). V was shortened by 1 base and J by 4 bases, with 5 bases between the two germline ends. The length of the CDR3 is 13 residues. Per the germline V gene, CDR1 is LGHDT and CDR2 is YNNKEL (reference sequence). The DNA of the CDR3 is TGTGCCAGCAGCCAAGGCGGGTACAATGAGCAGTTCTTC. It specifies CASSQGGYNEQFF.

The V gene is TRBV9, the J gene TRBJ2-2; 9 nucleotides match TRBD1. CDR3 length: 18 amino acids. Germline lookup yields CDR1 SGDLS and CDR2 YYNGEE. The trim removed 3 bases at V and 1 base at J, leaving 10 bases unmatched. CDR3 sequence (DNA): TGTGCCAGCAGCGGGGTGACCGGGACAGGGTGGAACACCGGGGAGCTGTTTTTT. Protein product: CASSGVTGTGWNTGELFF.

This clone was observed a few times. The chain links TRBV2 to TRBJ1-2, with TRBD1 matching over 7 bases. Germline V lookup: CDR1 SNHLY, CDR2 FYNNEI. The length of the CDR3 is 12 residues. V was clipped by 6 bases and J by 4 bases; unmatched bases: 2. DNA of the CDR3: TGTGCCAGCAGCCGGGACAGCTATGGCTACACCTTC. Its protein is CASSRDSYGYTF. The complete variable domain, with remaining parts taken from reference TRBV2 and TRBJ1-2, reads EPEVTQTPSHQVTQMGQEVILRCVPISNHLYFYWYRQILGQKVEFLVSFYNNEISEKSEIFDDQFSVERPDGSNFTLKIRSTKLEDSAMYFCASSRDSYGYTFGSGTRLTVV.

This rearrangement joins TRBV18 to TRBJ2-2; perhaps TRBD1 as D (6 bases). The germline gives CDR1 KGHSH, CDR2 LQKENI. This CDR3 spans 16 amino acids. V dropped 5 bases and J dropped 2 bases, with 15 bases sitting between them. CDR3 bases: TGTGCCAGCTCAACTCGGACAGACTCTAACACCGGGGAGCTGTTTTTT. Its translation: CASSTRTDSNTGELFF.

The V gene is TRBV19, the J gene TRBJ1-5, with unresolved D. The CDR3 sequence is 14 residues long. V was cut by 5 bases and J by 4 bases, with 12 bases left in between. Germline V gene data show CDR1 as LNHDA and CDR2 as SQIVND (reference sequence). CDR3 DNA sequence: TGTGCCAGTAGTTTCCAAAGAGGGAATCAGCCCCAGCATTTT. Translating it yields CASSFQRGNQPQHF.

The chain has TRBV3-1 (or the pseudogene TRBV3-2) and TRBJ2-3; D might be TRBD1 (5 bases). V lost 0 bases and J 5 bases, leaving 9 bases between the germline ends. The CDR3 has 14 amino acids. Germline CDR1 LGHDT, CDR2 YNNKEL (reference sequence). DNA for the CDR3: TGTGCCAGCAGCCAAGATGGGGCGAAAGATACGCAGTATTTT. Translating gives CASSQDGAKDTQYF.

The chain combines TRBV4-1 with TRBJ2-7; 7 bases map to TRBD1. The CDR3 sequence is 14 residues long. Germline lookup yields CDR1 MGHRA and CDR2 YSYEKL. With 4 bases clipped from V and 5 bases from J, the junction kept 8 bases outside the gene matches. For the CDR3, the DNA is TGCGCCAGCAGCCCATACAGGGGTGAGCACGAGCAGTACTTC. Protein product: CASSPYRGEHEQYF.

This chain connects TRBV6-4 to TRBJ2-5, with TRBD1 matching over 10 bases. The trim removed 4 bases at V and 2 bases at J, leaving 4 bases unmatched. The CDR3 runs to 15 residues. Germline CDR1 is MRHNA and CDR2 is SNTAGT. CDR3 sequence reads: CASSGRDRGQETQYF. DNA for the CDR3: TGTGCCAGCAGTGGCCGGGACAGGGGACAAGAGACCCAGTACTTC.

The V and J genes are TRBV19 and TRBJ2-5; 11 bases are a match to TRBD2. V lost 3 bases to trimming and J lost 4 bases; unmatched junction nucleotides: 13. Germline V lookup: CDR1 LNHDA, CDR2 SQIVND (reference sequence). The CDR3 sequence is 18 residues long. CDR3 in amino acids: CASSMRGGSGRAGETQYF. CDR3 bases: TGTGCCAGTAGTATGAGGGGAGGTAGCGGGAGGGCCGGAGAGACCCAGTACTTC.

This clone was observed a few times. The chain uses TRBV9 and TRBJ2-6; 8 positions agree with TRBD1. The CDR3 spans 17 residues. In germline, CDR1 is SGDLS, CDR2 YYNGEE. Trimming removed 4 bases from V and 2 bases from J; junction bases left unmatched: 8. The CDR3 DNA sequence: TGTGCCAGCAGCCCCAGACCGACAGGGGCTGGGGCCAACGTCCTGACTTTC. As protein: CASSPRPTGAGANVLTF.

This chain uses TRBV7-2 with TRBJ2-1; 12 nucleotides line up with TRBD2. Trimming at V came to 4 bases and at J to 8 bases, leaving 9 bases not matched to a gene. There are 16 residues in the CDR3. Germline CDR1 reads SGHTA; CDR2 reads FQGNSA. CDR3 in amino acids: CASSSGTSGFPHEQFF. CDR3 coding DNA: TGTGCCAGCAGCTCAGGGACTAGCGGGTTCCCCCATGAGCAGTTCTTC.

J is TRBJ1-1 and V is TRBV7-9; D gene unclear. V lost 1 base and J 10 bases, leaving 22 bases between the germline ends. Germline CDR1 reads SEHNR; CDR2 reads FQNEAQ (reference sequence). The CDR3 extends over 16 amino acids. CDR3 residues: CASSLGLDIRAVAAFF. CDR3 in DNA: TGTGCCAGCAGCTTAGGTCTGGATATTCGTGCGGTGGCAGCTTTCTTT.

The J gene is TRBJ2-5, the V gene TRBV5-4, with D tentatively TRBD2 (7 bases). Trimming pared 0 bases from V and 6 bases from J, leaving 15 bases between. In germline, CDR1 is SGHNT, CDR2 YYREEE (reference sequence). This CDR3 has 15 residues. Written as DNA, the CDR3 is TGTGCCAGCAGCTTGGCTCGGGGGGCCGTGAAGACCCAGTACTTC. Translated, it gives CASSLARGAVKTQYF.

The chain is built from TRBV5-1 and TRBJ1-2; D perhaps matches TRBD1 (5 bases). CDR1 is SGHRS and CDR2 is YFSETQ in the germline V gene. With 0 bases removed from V and 8 bases from J, the gap between germline ends came to 11 bases. The CDR3 covers 13 residues. The CDR3 loop is CASSLAGGDGYTF. CDR3 sequence (DNA): TGCGCCAGCAGCTTGGCCGGGGGGGACGGCTACACCTTC. The full variable domain, its missing parts supplied by reference TRBV5-1 and TRBJ1-2, is KAGVTQTPRYLIKTRGQQVTLSCSPISGHRSVSWYQQTPGQGLQFLFEYFSETQRNKGNFPGRFSGRQFSNSRSEMNVSTLELGDSALYLCASSLAGGDGYTFGSGTRLTVV.

The chain uses TRBV3-1 (or the pseudogene TRBV3-2) and TRBJ2-7, with D possibly TRBD1 on 7 matching bases. In germline, CDR1 is LGHDT, CDR2 YNNKEL (reference sequence). The length of the CDR3 is 14 residues. V lost 4 bases and J lost 1, with 11 bases in between. Here the CDR3 DNA reads TGTGCCAGCAGCCGCGGGACAGAGTCCTACGAGCAGTACTTC. This translates into CASSRGTESYEQYF.

This chain uses TRBV6-6 with TRBJ2-7, with D perhaps matching TRBD2 (6 bases). The CDR3 totals 14 residues. Germline V gene data show CDR1 as MNHNY and CDR2 as SVGAGI (reference sequence). V lost 7 bases, J lost 2 bases, and 15 bases lay in between. The CDR3 DNA is TGTGCCAGCACCCCTGCCGGGAGCCCCTACGAGCAGTACTTC. Protein product: CASTPAGSPYEQYF.

CDR3 DNA: TGTGCCAGCAGTTACGGTCGGGTCGTCGACAATGAGCAGTTCTTC. Its translation is CASSYGRVVDNEQFF. The chain employs TRBV6-2 or TRBV6-3 and TRBJ2-1; no definite D call. This CDR3 has 15 residues. The V end lost 2 bases, the J end lost 5 bases, and 13 bases lay between the germline ends. Germline CDR1 MNHEY, CDR2 SVGEGT.

The CDR3 reads CASSVGYNEQFF. CDR3 DNA: TGTGCCAGCAGTGTCGGCTACAATGAGCAGTTCTTC. The chain joins TRBV6-2 or TRBV6-3 to TRBJ2-1; D call uncertain. Trimming pared 5 bases from V and 3 bases from J, leaving 5 bases between. Germline V CDR1 and CDR2: MNHEY, SVGEGT. This CDR3 is built from 12 residues.